The clone carrying this T cell receptor beta chain was detected only a few times. The source of the sample is a study of identical twins. Each CDR3 protein is one row after TCRdb ran MiXCR on the 5' RACE reads. In the table there are hundreds of thousands of distinct CDR3 sequences, around 6% of which are singletons. Looked up from germline, CDR1 is DFQATT and CDR2 is SNEGSKA (reference sequence). The CDR3 runs to 14 residues. V lost 4 bases and J 4 bases, leaving 14 bases between the germline ends. The clonotype originates from a man younger than 35 in good health. The chain joins TRBV20-1 to TRBJ2-1; perhaps TRBD2 as D (5 bases). The sequenced sample consisted of naive T cells sorted from blood. CDR3 sequence reads: CSAISAATYNEQFF. In DNA form, the CDR3 reads TGCAGTGCTATTTCAGCGGCAACGTACAATGAGCAGTTCTTC.